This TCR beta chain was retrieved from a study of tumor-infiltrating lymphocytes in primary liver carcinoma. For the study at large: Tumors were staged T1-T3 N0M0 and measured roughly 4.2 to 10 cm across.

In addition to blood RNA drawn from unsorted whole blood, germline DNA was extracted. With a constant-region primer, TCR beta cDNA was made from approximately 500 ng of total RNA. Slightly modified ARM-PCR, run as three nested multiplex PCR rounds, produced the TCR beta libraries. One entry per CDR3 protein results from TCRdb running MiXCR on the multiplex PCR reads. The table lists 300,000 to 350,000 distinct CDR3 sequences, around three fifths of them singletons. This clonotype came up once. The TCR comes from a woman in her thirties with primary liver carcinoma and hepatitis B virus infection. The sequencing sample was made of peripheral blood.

CDR3: CSLRERLAKNIQYF. The CDR3 DNA is TGCAGCCTTCGGGAGCGTCTAGCCAAAAACATTCAGTACTTC. The chain recombines TRBV29-1 with TRBJ2-4, with D tentatively TRBD2 (6 bases). The CDR3 is made up of 14 amino acids. Trimming took off 8 bases at V and 0 bases at J, with 14 bases between the two ends. The germline gives CDR1 SQVTM, CDR2 ANQGSEA.